Sequencing of this T cell receptor (beta chain) was carried out in a study of beta chain features in type 1 diabetes. Study context: When patients were set against healthy donors, age, gender and cell yields were similar. Study-wide results and limits: Possibly, sequencing cDNA over-represented cells that had high TCR expression levels. Within each of all four CD4+ subsets, Type 1 diabetes patients had TCRB CDR3s that were moderately but significantly shorter.

There are 12 residues in the CDR3. CDR1 PRHDT and CDR2 FYEKMQ come from the germline V gene (reference sequence). V was cut by 3 bases and J by 4 bases, with 7 bases left in between. The investigators reverse transcribed all of the isolated RNA, so they sequenced expressed TCRB transcripts. The repertoire was sequenced with immunoSEQ multiplex PCR; TCRdb's copy has only in-frame clones and lacks some. The table shows about 150,000 clones, with around 10% occurring only once. A note on this clone: The antigen remains undetermined.

Purity of each sorted population was above 95%. The V call is TRBV13, the J call TRBJ2-7, with D unresolved. This TCR derives from a man younger than 30 in good health. The sample consisted of central memory CD4+ T cells from blood. The CDR3 nucleotides are TGTGCCAGCAGCTTCCGAGTGTACGAGCAGTACTTC. Amino acids: CASSFRVYEQYF.